A single sample is the source of the 22 T cell receptor beta chains below, sequenced in a study of hypomethylating agent response in myelodysplastic syndrome. Assay used: immunoSEQ multiplex PCR; TCRdb lists only in-frame clones, some missing. Among nearly 4,000 clones listed, around 86% were seen once. Sample: bone marrow, taken before or after starting hypomethylating agent treatment for myelodysplastic syndrome (not recorded which). These receptors all stem from a human donor with myelodysplastic syndrome.

This clone was detected only once. V is TRBV20-1 and J is TRBJ2-5; unclear D gene. Trimming pared 7 bases from V and 6 bases from J, leaving 6 bases between. The CDR3 totals 9 residues. Germline CDR1 is DFQATT and CDR2 is SNEGSKA (reference sequence). The CDR3 loop reads CSGPQTQYF. Written as DNA, the CDR3 is TGCAGTGGGCCACAGACCCAGTACTTC.

This clone was seen more than once but under ten times. V usage is TRBV7-9 and J usage is TRBJ1-5; D might be TRBD1 (5 bases). The CDR3 length is 13 residues. Trimming cost V 5 bases and J 6 bases, with 11 bases left between them. CDR1 SEHNR and CDR2 FQNEAQ come from the germline V gene (reference sequence). DNA of the CDR3: TGTGCCAGCAGCATGGATGGGGGTCAGCCCCAGCATTTT. Protein sequence: CASSMDGGQPQHF.

The genes are TRBV19 and TRBJ1-2; D is unresolved. Trimming left V 1 base short and J 2 bases short, with 5 bases between. CDR3 length equals 13 residues. Germline V gene data show CDR1 as LNHDA and CDR2 as SQIVND (reference sequence). CDR3 sequence: CASSIGLNYGYTF. DNA for the CDR3: TGTGCCAGTAGTATAGGCCTCAACTATGGCTACACCTTC.

This clone was detected a few times. The V and J genes are TRBV2 and TRBJ1-1, with D uncertain. V dropped 6 bases and J dropped 4 bases, with 9 bases sitting between them. There are 12 residues in the CDR3. Germline V lookup: CDR1 SNHLY, CDR2 FYNNEI. CDR3 sequence reads: CASSWTITEAFF. CDR3 bases: TGTGCCAGCAGCTGGACCATCACTGAAGCTTTCTTT.

J is TRBJ2-5 and V is TRBV4-3; 11 nucleotides line up with TRBD2. Matching the DNA end better, TRBJ2-7 makes the J call doubtful. The CDR3 has 16 amino acids. Germline-derived CDR1 and CDR2 are LGHNA and YSLEER. In DNA form, the CDR3 reads TGCGCCAGCAGCCCCGAAACCGGGACTAGCGGATACGAGCAGTACTTC. Protein: CASSPETGTSGYEQYF.

This clone was detected once. The chain joins TRBV6-4 to TRBJ2-3; D not resolved. Per germline, CDR1 MRHNA and CDR2 SNTAGT. This CDR3 is built from 14 residues. Trimming stripped 2 bases from V and 0 bases from J, with 6 bases between. CDR3 in amino acids: CASSDSASTDTQYF. CDR3 DNA sequence: TGTGCCAGCAGTGACAGCGCTAGCACAGATACGCAGTATTTT.

The genes are TRBV4-3 and TRBJ2-7; 11 bases fit TRBD2. The CDR3 covers 16 residues. Germline trimming cut 4 bases from V and 4 bases from J; bases unmatched to any gene: 9. The germline V gene encodes CDR1 LGHNA and CDR2 YSLEER. The CDR3 coding sequence is TGCGCCAGCAGCCCCGAAACCGGGACTAGCGGATACGAGCAGTACTTC. This translates into CASSPETGTSGYEQYF.

This chain joins TRBV21-1 and TRBJ2-1; the listed D gene, TRBD1, was not tested against the DNA. TRBV21-1 is deemed a pseudogene. There are 17 residues in the CDR3. The CDR3 sequence is CASSKSGALKSYNEQFF. The CDR3 DNA follows: TGTGCCAGCAGCAAATCTGGGGCCCTCAAGAGCTACAATGAGCAGTTCTTC.

V usage is TRBV6-4 and J usage is TRBJ2-1; TRBD1 or TRBD2 may be the D gene (6 bases each). V lost 2 bases, J lost 6 bases, and 11 bases lay in between. Germline values: CDR1 MRHNA, CDR2 SNTAGT. The CDR3 is made up of 14 amino acids. The CDR3 DNA sequence: TGTGCCAGCAGTGACGAGGGGGGCGGCAATGAGCAGTTCTTC. This sequence encodes CASSDEGGGNEQFF.

A few counts support this clone. The V gene is TRBV10-3, the J gene TRBJ1-1; 7 bases match TRBD1. J gave up 5 bases and V 7 bases, and 13 bases lay outside the gene matches. CDR3 length equals 15 residues. Per the germline V gene, CDR1 is ENHRY and CDR2 is SYGVKD. The CDR3 protein is CAITRDSPRGTEAFF. CDR3 coding DNA: TGTGCCATCACCCGGGACAGTCCCAGAGGGACTGAAGCTTTCTTT.

This chain connects TRBV28 to TRBJ1-5; the match to TRBD1 covers 10 bases. CDR3 size: 18 residues. V was clipped by 5 bases and J by 0 bases; unmatched bases: 10. Germline V gives CDR1 MDHEN, CDR2 SYDVKM. The CDR3 DNA is TGTGCCAGCAGTCCTCCGGGACAGGGGTCACATAGCAATCAGCCCCAGCATTTT. It translates to CASSPPGQGSHSNQPQHF.

The V gene is TRBV9, the J gene TRBJ2-1; D gene uncertain. The germline V and J ends were trimmed by 0 bases and 5 bases, with 6 bases remaining between them. The CDR3 contains 13 residues. Per germline, CDR1 SGDLS and CDR2 YYNGEE. The CDR3 bases are TGTGCCAGCAGCGTAGTTGGAGACAATGAGCAGTTCTTC. It is translated as CASSVVGDNEQFF.

The chain uses TRBV4-3 and TRBJ2-7, with TRBD1 matching 7 bases. Germline lookup yields CDR1 LGHNA and CDR2 YSLEER. This CDR3 comprises 17 residues. The V segment lost 1 base and the J segment 0 bases; nucleotides outside the gene matches: 9. The CDR3 DNA follows: TGCGCCAGCAGCCAAGGTTGGTTGGACAGGAACTCCTACGAGCAGTACTTC. This encodes CASSQGWLDRNSYEQYF.

This clone was observed a few times. The chain combines TRBV4-1 with TRBJ1-5, with D maybe TRBD1 (6 bases). The CDR3 totals 15 residues. Trimming took off 2 bases at V and 3 bases at J, with 11 bases between the two ends. Germline CDR1 reads MGHRA; CDR2 reads YSYEKL. Here the CDR3 reads CASSQSTGTNQPQHF. CDR3 DNA sequence: TGCGCCAGCAGCCAATCTACAGGGACCAATCAGCCCCAGCATTTT.

The chain couples TRBV19 to TRBJ2-2; 13 positions match TRBD2. V was pared by 6 bases and J by 5 bases, with 3 bases of the junction left unmatched. Germline CDR1 and CDR2: LNHDA and SQIVND (reference sequence). The CDR3 loop spans 15 amino acids. The CDR3 sequence: CASRELAGGTGELFF. The CDR3 DNA reads TGTGCCAGTAGGGAACTAGCGGGAGGGACCGGGGAGCTGTTTTTT.

This clone was recorded only once. V gene TRBV2 combines with J gene TRBJ1-2, with TRBD1 identical over 7 bases. V shed 8 bases, J shed 4 bases, and the junction held 10 bases outside the gene matches. The V gene's germline CDR1 is SNHLY and CDR2 FYNNEI. The CDR3 has 14 residues. The CDR3 DNA sequence: TGTGCCAGCGATCCGGGACAGCTAGTCTATGGCTACACCTTC. Its translation is CASDPGQLVYGYTF.

This chain links TRBV28 with TRBJ2-1; D is perhaps TRBD1 (6 bases). Trimming shortened V by 3 bases and J by 0 bases, and 12 bases separated the two germline ends. The germline CDR1 and CDR2 sequences are MDHEN and SYDVKM. The CDR3 is 16 residues long. In nucleotides, the CDR3 is TGTGCCAGCAGTTTCTTGAGGGGGAACTCCTACAATGAGCAGTTCTTC. Its translation is CASSFLRGNSYNEQFF.

The rearrangement uses TRBV19 and TRBJ2-5; possible D gene TRBD2, 6 bases. The germline V and J ends were trimmed by 4 bases and 4 bases, with 16 bases remaining between them. The CDR3 contains 15 residues. Germline lookup yields CDR1 LNHDA and CDR2 SQIVND (reference sequence). The CDR3 here is CASSSRYSGSETQYF. DNA of the CDR3: TGTGCCAGTAGTAGCCGTTATAGCGGTTCAGAGACCCAGTACTTC.

The V gene is TRBV30, the J gene TRBJ1-1; D call uncertain. Germline CDR1 GTSNPN, CDR2 SVGIG (reference sequence). The V end lost 2 bases, the J end lost 1 base, and 8 bases lay between the germline ends. This CDR3 comprises 13 residues. CDR3 loop: CAWSSRGNTEAFF. The CDR3, as DNA: TGTGCCTGGAGTAGCCGTGGGAACACTGAAGCTTTCTTT.

V usage is TRBV6-4 and J usage is TRBJ1-6; 7 bases fit TRBD1. The junction had 1 base not matched to a gene; V was cut back by 0 bases and J by 5 bases. The CDR3 consists of 15 residues. Germline CDR1 MRHNA, CDR2 SNTAGT. The DNA for the CDR3 is TGTGCCAGCAGTGACTCCCAGGGGGATAATTCACCCCTCCACTTT. Residues: CASSDSQGDNSPLHF.

The chain uses TRBV30 and TRBJ2-2, with D perhaps TRBD1 (6 bases). The germline CDR1 and CDR2 sequences are GTSNPN and SVGIG (reference sequence). This CDR3 comprises 15 residues. V was trimmed by 4 bases and J by 4 bases, leaving 16 bases between them. This CDR3 reads CAWKRAGASTGELFF. CDR3 bases: TGTGCCTGGAAGAGGGCAGGGGCCAGCACCGGGGAGCTGTTTTTT. The variable domain in full, completed from reference TRBV30 and TRBJ2-2, reads SQTIHQWPATLVQPVGSPLSLECTVEGTSNPNLYWYRQAAGRGLQLLFYSVGIGQISSEVPQNLSASRPQDRQFILSSKKLLLSDSGFYLCAWKRAGASTGELFFGEGSRLTVL.

This clone appeared a single time. The J gene is TRBJ2-5, the V gene TRBV5-4; D is unclear. The DNA end is more similar to TRBJ2-7, so the J call may be wrong. The germline V gene encodes CDR1 SGHNT and CDR2 YYREEE (reference sequence). The CDR3 totals 13 residues. CDR3 residues: CASSLVGTYEQYF. The CDR3 DNA reads as TGTGCCAGCAGCTTGGTAGGTACCTACGAGCAGTACTTC.